This TCR beta chain was recorded in a study of spatial heterogeneity in lung cancer. Overall study findings and caveats: Expanded alpha and beta TCR counts within tumors tracked tumor mutation counts.

Using its own MiXCR run on the 5' RACE reads, TCRdb lists one record per CDR3 protein. The top ten clones hold 20% to 25% of a sample with 3,000 to 4,000 distinct CDR3 sequences, about 15% of them seen once. The V gene's germline CDR1 is SGHAT and CDR2 FQNNGV. V shed 1 base and J shed 8 bases, with 21 bases lying between them. The CDR3 spans 17 residues. Regarding time point: sample taken at primary tumor resection. The table lists this clonotype with many counts. The antigen remains undetermined. This beta chain is an off-target read within a library intended for alpha chains, so its frequency means little.

This TCR was sampled from a female donor with early-stage non-small cell lung cancer. The sequencing here drew on lung tumor tissue, taken at surgery. The rearrangement links TRBV11-2 to TRBJ2-1; unclear D gene. This CDR3 reads CASSLVARTLSFHEQFF. In DNA, the CDR3 is TGTGCCAGCAGCTTAGTCGCTCGAACCCTCTCCTTCCATGAGCAGTTCTTC.